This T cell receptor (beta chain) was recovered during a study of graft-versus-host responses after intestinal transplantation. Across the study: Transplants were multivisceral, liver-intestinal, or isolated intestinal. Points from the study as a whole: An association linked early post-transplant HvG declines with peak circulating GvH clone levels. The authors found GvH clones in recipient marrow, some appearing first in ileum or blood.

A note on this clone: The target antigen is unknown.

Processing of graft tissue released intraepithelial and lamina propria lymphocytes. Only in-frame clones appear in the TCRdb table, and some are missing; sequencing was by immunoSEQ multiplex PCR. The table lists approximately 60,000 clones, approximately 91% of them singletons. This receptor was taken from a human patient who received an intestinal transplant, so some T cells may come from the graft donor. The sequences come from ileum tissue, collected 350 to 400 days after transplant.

The CDR3 DNA reads as TGTGCCAGCAGTGACACCACAGATACGCAGTATTTT. The encoded protein is CASSDTTDTQYF. This sequence joins TRBV6-1 and TRBJ2-3; D unresolved. V lost 3 bases, J lost 2 bases, and 3 bases lay in between. Germline values: CDR1 MNHNS, CDR2 SASEGT. The CDR3 runs 12 residues.